Listed below are T cell receptor beta chains from one sample, sequenced in a study of cytomegalovirus exposure and HLA in healthy donors. Here immunoSEQ multiplex PCR was the method, and the copy in TCRdb shows in-frame clones only, minus some. Of approximately 120,000 clones listed, under 80% were seen once; the top ten hold 13%. The sample comprised PBMCs. The receptors shown here come from a woman aged 60-70 years in good health and CMV-seropositive. CDR3s include the opening cysteine and the closing phenylalanine or tryptophan. D genes are given only for firm matches. Rows give clone size only sometimes, using once, few, many, or a class for an expanded clone.

v_call: TRBV19
clone_size: once
d_call: NA
cdr3_length: 19
j_call: TRBJ2-7
cdr3_nt: TGTGCCAGTAGTATAGACAGGGTATCGACCCCTAAAACCCTCCGCGTTAAGTACTTC
cdr3_aa: CASSIDRVSTPKTLRVKYF

v_call: TRBV15
clone_size: once
d_call: TRBD1
cdr3_length: 15
j_call: TRBJ1-6
cdr3_nt: TGTGCCACCAGACAGGGGGCGCGCGATAATTCACCCCTCCACTTT
cdr3_aa: CATRQGARDNSPLHF

v_call: TRBV5-4
clone_size: NA
d_call: NA
cdr3_length: 14
j_call: TRBJ2-6
cdr3_nt: TGTGCCAGCAGCCTTAATCCTGGGGCCAACGTCCTGACTTTC
cdr3_aa: CASSLNPGANVLTF

v_call: TRBV5-1
clone_size: NA
d_call: TRBD1
cdr3_length: 17
j_call: TRBJ1-1
cdr3_nt: TGCGCCAGCAGCACAGTCCCGGGACAGGGATGGGACACTGAAGCTTTCTTT
cdr3_aa: CASSTVPGQGWDTEAFF

v_call: TRBV6-4
clone_size: NA
d_call: NA
cdr3_length: 15
j_call: TRBJ2-2
cdr3_nt: TGTGCCAGCAGCGAAGACTACCGCAACACCGGGGAGCTGTTTTTT
cdr3_aa: CASSEDYRNTGELFF

v_call: TRBV5-8
clone_size: few
d_call: NA
cdr3_length: 14
j_call: TRBJ1-5
cdr3_nt: TGTGCCAGCAGCCTCAGGGTAGGCAATCAGCCCCAGCATTTT
cdr3_aa: CASSLRVGNQPQHF

v_call: TRBV19
clone_size: NA
d_call: TRBD2
cdr3_length: 15
j_call: TRBJ2-3
cdr3_nt: TGTGCCAGTAGTACCAGGACTAGCGGGAGAGGTACGCAGTATTTT
cdr3_aa: CASSTRTSGRGTQYF

v_call: TRBV5-4
clone_size: NA
d_call: TRBD2
cdr3_length: 15
j_call: TRBJ2-5
cdr3_nt: TGTGCCAGCAGACCCGGGACTAGCGGCCAAGAGACCCAGTACTTC
cdr3_aa: CASRPGTSGQETQYF

v_call: TRBV5-8
clone_size: NA
d_call: TRBD1
cdr3_length: 16
j_call: TRBJ1-1
cdr3_nt: TGTGCCAGCAGCCTGGGACAGCCGTTCATGAACACTGAAGCTTTCTTT
cdr3_aa: CASSLGQPFMNTEAFF

v_call: TRBV5-6
clone_size: NA
d_call: TRBD1
cdr3_length: 16
j_call: TRBJ2-5
cdr3_nt: TGTGCCAGCAAAAGGACCGGGACAGGGTGGGATGAGACCCAGTACTTC
cdr3_aa: CASKRTGTGWDETQYF

v_call: TRBV6-5
clone_size: NA
d_call: TRBD1
cdr3_length: 14
j_call: TRBJ1-5
cdr3_nt: TGTGCCAGCAGTCAACGACAGGGCGGGCAGCCCCAGCATTTT
cdr3_aa: CASSQRQGGQPQHF

v_call: TRBV6-5
clone_size: NA
d_call: NA
cdr3_length: 14
j_call: TRBJ1-2
cdr3_nt: TGTGCCAGTAGTGAGGGGAGGGAGACCTATGGCTACACCTTC
cdr3_aa: CASSEGRETYGYTF

v_call: TRBV19
clone_size: NA
d_call: NA
cdr3_length: 13
j_call: TRBJ1-2
cdr3_nt: TGTGCCAGTAGTTCCACAGAATACTATGGCTACACCTTC
cdr3_aa: CASSSTEYYGYTF

v_call: TRBV29-1
clone_size: NA
d_call: NA
cdr3_length: 14
j_call: TRBJ1-1
cdr3_nt: TGCAGCGTTGGTGGGGGGGGCGTGCGGACTGAAGCTTTCTTT
cdr3_aa: CSVGGGGVRTEAFF

v_call: TRBV10-1
clone_size: NA
d_call: NA
cdr3_length: 13
j_call: TRBJ2-1
cdr3_nt: TGCGCCAGCAGGCGTGGACTACACAATGAGCAGTTCTTC
cdr3_aa: CASRRGLHNEQFF

v_call: TRBV2
clone_size: NA
d_call: NA
cdr3_length: 14
j_call: TRBJ1-1
cdr3_nt: TGTGCCAGCAGTGAGCAGAGCGGGAACACTGAAGCTTTCTTT
cdr3_aa: CASSEQSGNTEAFF

v_call: TRBV15
clone_size: NA
d_call: TRBD1
cdr3_length: 17
j_call: TRBJ1-1
cdr3_nt: TGTGCCACCAGCAGCGTCCCGGGACAGGGGAGGGAAACTGAAGCTTTCTTT
cdr3_aa: CATSSVPGQGRETEAFF

v_call: TRBV7-2
clone_size: NA
d_call: NA
cdr3_length: 13
j_call: TRBJ1-5
cdr3_nt: TGTGCCAGCAGCTTCGCTCAAGAGTCGCCCCAGCATTTT
cdr3_aa: CASSFAQESPQHF

v_call: TRBV14
clone_size: once
d_call: TRBD1
cdr3_length: 15
j_call: TRBJ2-7
cdr3_nt: TGTGCCAGCAGCCAAATACGGGACAGGGGCTACGAGCAGTACTTC
cdr3_aa: CASSQIRDRGYEQYF

v_call: TRBV5-1
clone_size: NA
d_call: TRBD1
cdr3_length: 13
j_call: TRBJ1-1
cdr3_nt: TGCGCCAGCAGCTTGGGAGACAGGGCTCACGCTTTCTTT
cdr3_aa: CASSLGDRAHAFF

v_call: TRBV4-3
clone_size: NA
d_call: NA
cdr3_length: 16
j_call: TRBJ1-2
cdr3_nt: TGCGCCAGCAGCCAAGAAATCCAGCGCAGGGGTAATGGCTACACCTTC
cdr3_aa: CASSQEIQRRGNGYTF

v_call: TRBV5-4
clone_size: few
d_call: TRBD1
cdr3_length: 18
j_call: TRBJ1-2
cdr3_nt: TGTGCCAGCAGCTTGATGGGTCGGGGGACAGGGGGCCCCTATGGCTACACCTTC
cdr3_aa: CASSLMGRGTGGPYGYTF

v_call: TRBV16
clone_size: once
d_call: NA
cdr3_length: 13
j_call: TRBJ1-1
cdr3_nt: TGTGCCAGCAGACAGATCATGAACACTGAAGCTTTCTTT
cdr3_aa: CASRQIMNTEAFF

v_call: TRBV19
clone_size: NA
d_call: NA
cdr3_length: 14
j_call: TRBJ1-1
cdr3_nt: TGTGCCAGTAGTATAGGACTAGAGAGCACTGAAGCTTTCTTT
cdr3_aa: CASSIGLESTEAFF

v_call: TRBV5-8
clone_size: NA
d_call: TRBD1
cdr3_length: 15
j_call: TRBJ2-3
cdr3_nt: TGTGCCAGCAGCTCGACAGGGGGTTTGGCAGATACGCAGTATTTT
cdr3_aa: CASSSTGGLADTQYF

v_call: TRBV11-2
clone_size: once
d_call: TRBD1
cdr3_length: 13
j_call: TRBJ2-1
cdr3_nt: TGTGCCAGCAGCTCAAACCGGGACAGGAGCTCGTTCTTC
cdr3_aa: CASSSNRDRSSFF

v_call: TRBV19
clone_size: few
d_call: NA
cdr3_length: 16
j_call: TRBJ2-7
cdr3_nt: TGTGCCAGTAGTGGTTTGACAGGAACGAAGTCCTACGAGCAGTACTTC
cdr3_aa: CASSGLTGTKSYEQYF

v_call: TRBV19
clone_size: few
d_call: TRBD1
cdr3_length: 13
j_call: TRBJ2-7
cdr3_nt: TGTGCCAGTAGTAACAGGGGCGACTACGAGCAGTACTTC
cdr3_aa: CASSNRGDYEQYF

v_call: TRBV10-1
clone_size: NA
d_call: NA
cdr3_length: 11
j_call: TRBJ2-1
cdr3_nt: TGCGCCAGCAAACAGGCCTCCGGGCAGTTCTTC
cdr3_aa: CASKQASGQFF

v_call: TRBV5-1
clone_size: NA
d_call: TRBD1
cdr3_length: 18
j_call: TRBJ1-2
cdr3_nt: TGCGCCAGCAGCCCCGTCCCGGGACAGGGGGCGTCGAACTATGGCTACACCTTC
cdr3_aa: CASSPVPGQGASNYGYTF

v_call: TRBV27
clone_size: once
d_call: TRBD1
cdr3_length: 16
j_call: TRBJ2-7
cdr3_nt: TGTGCCAGCAGAGAAAAGACAGGGGGCCTTACCTACGAGCAGTACTTC
cdr3_aa: CASREKTGGLTYEQYF

v_call: TRBV25-1
clone_size: NA
d_call: NA
cdr3_length: 14
j_call: TRBJ1-1
cdr3_nt: TGTGCCAGCAGTTCACCAGGGCCCAACACTGAAGCTTTCTTT
cdr3_aa: CASSSPGPNTEAFF

v_call: TRBV2
clone_size: NA
d_call: NA
cdr3_length: 17
j_call: TRBJ1-6
cdr3_nt: TGTGCCAGCACTCGAGAACAGGCATCCTCCTATAATTCACCCCTCCACTTT
cdr3_aa: CASTREQASSYNSPLHF

v_call: TRBV19
clone_size: NA
d_call: NA
cdr3_length: 16
j_call: TRBJ2-6
cdr3_nt: TGTGCCAGTAGTATGGCCAGGGGATTGGGGGCCAACGTCCTGACTTTC
cdr3_aa: CASSMARGLGANVLTF

v_call: TRBV7-9
clone_size: NA
d_call: TRBD2
cdr3_length: 17
j_call: TRBJ2-3
cdr3_nt: TGTTCCAGCAGCTTAGGATTGGGCGGGGGGGGCACAGATACGCAGTATTTT
cdr3_aa: CSSSLGLGGGGTDTQYF

v_call: TRBV6-1
clone_size: NA
d_call: TRBD1
cdr3_length: 16
j_call: TRBJ1-3
cdr3_nt: TGTGCCAGCAGTGAAAGACAGGGGAGTCGTGGAAACACCATATATTTT
cdr3_aa: CASSERQGSRGNTIYF

v_call: TRBV6-4
clone_size: NA
d_call: NA
cdr3_length: 14
j_call: TRBJ2-5
cdr3_nt: TGTGCCAGCAGGTACGTGTGGCCTCAAGAGACCCAGTACTTC
cdr3_aa: CASRYVWPQETQYF

v_call: TRBV4-1
clone_size: once
d_call: TRBD2
cdr3_length: 16
j_call: TRBJ2-3
cdr3_nt: TGCGCCAGCAGCCAAGGTAGCGGGGTAAGCACAGATACGCAGTATTTT
cdr3_aa: CASSQGSGVSTDTQYF

v_call: TRBV9
clone_size: NA
d_call: NA
cdr3_length: 13
j_call: TRBJ1-2
cdr3_nt: TGTGCCAGCAGCGCGGACAGTGTCTACGGCTACACCTTC
cdr3_aa: CASSADSVYGYTF

v_call: TRBV5-4
clone_size: NA
d_call: NA
cdr3_length: 13
j_call: TRBJ2-1
cdr3_nt: TGTGCCAGCAGCTTACTCCAGGGAAATGAGCAGTTCTTC
cdr3_aa: CASSLLQGNEQFF

v_call: TRBV6-4
clone_size: NA
d_call: TRBD1
cdr3_length: 13
j_call: TRBJ2-1
cdr3_nt: TGTGCCAGCAGTGCACAGGGGGTGAATGAGCAGTTCTTC
cdr3_aa: CASSAQGVNEQFF

v_call: TRBV7-2
clone_size: NA
d_call: NA
cdr3_length: 16
j_call: TRBJ1-1
cdr3_nt: TGTGCCAGCAGCCCTACCTATGACACGAAGAACACTGAAGCTTTCTTT
cdr3_aa: CASSPTYDTKNTEAFF

v_call: TRBV7-6
clone_size: NA
d_call: TRBD1
cdr3_length: 18
j_call: TRBJ2-1
cdr3_nt: TGTGCCAGCAGCTTACGTGGCCACGTCGGGACAGGGGGCAATGAGCAGTTCTTC
cdr3_aa: CASSLRGHVGTGGNEQFF

v_call: TRBV2
clone_size: NA
d_call: TRBD2
cdr3_length: 16
j_call: TRBJ2-3
cdr3_nt: TGTGCCAGCGCCAGGATCCCGGGAGGGGGGGGTAATACGCAGTATTTT
cdr3_aa: CASARIPGGGGNTQYF

v_call: TRBV13
clone_size: NA
d_call: NA
cdr3_length: 12
j_call: TRBJ2-5
cdr3_nt: TGTGCCAGCAGCTTAAGTGGACGGGAGCAGTACTTC
cdr3_aa: CASSLSGREQYF

v_call: TRBV25-1
clone_size: NA
d_call: NA
cdr3_length: 16
j_call: TRBJ1-4
cdr3_nt: TGTGCCAGCCAACAGGGTCGGGTTTCAACTAATGAAAAACTGTTTTTT
cdr3_aa: CASQQGRVSTNEKLFF

v_call: TRBV5-5
clone_size: few
d_call: TRBD1
cdr3_length: 15
j_call: TRBJ2-2
cdr3_nt: TGTGCCAGCAGGGGACAGGGCCTGAACACCGGGGAGCTGTTTTTT
cdr3_aa: CASRGQGLNTGELFF

v_call: TRBV7-9
clone_size: NA
d_call: TRBD2
cdr3_length: 14
j_call: TRBJ2-5
cdr3_nt: TGTGCCAGCAGCCTAGCGGGGGGTAGGGAGACCCAGTACTTC
cdr3_aa: CASSLAGGRETQYF

v_call: TRBV19
clone_size: NA
d_call: NA
cdr3_length: 13
j_call: TRBJ1-5
cdr3_nt: TGTGCCAGTAGGGCTACAGGGAATCAGCCCCAGCATTTT
cdr3_aa: CASRATGNQPQHF

v_call: TRBV2
clone_size: NA
d_call: NA
cdr3_length: 14
j_call: TRBJ2-7
cdr3_nt: TGTGCCAGCAGTGAAGTGGACAGTTCCTACGAGCAGTACTTC
cdr3_aa: CASSEVDSSYEQYF

v_call: TRBV5-1
clone_size: NA
d_call: NA
cdr3_length: 14
j_call: TRBJ2-3
cdr3_nt: TGCGCCAGCAGCCCAGCTAGTAGCACAGATACGCAGTATTTT
cdr3_aa: CASSPASSTDTQYF

v_call: TRBV9
clone_size: NA
d_call: NA
cdr3_length: 13
j_call: TRBJ2-5
cdr3_nt: TGTGCCAGCAGCCCCGTTCTCCAAGAGACCCAGTACTTC
cdr3_aa: CASSPVLQETQYF

v_call: TRBV19
clone_size: few
d_call: TRBD1
cdr3_length: 15
j_call: TRBJ1-2
cdr3_nt: TGTGCCAGTTCCGGACAGGGAGCTTCAAACTATGGCTACACCTTC
cdr3_aa: CASSGQGASNYGYTF

v_call: TRBV2
clone_size: NA
d_call: TRBD1
cdr3_length: 16
j_call: TRBJ1-2
cdr3_nt: TGTGCCAGCAGTGAAGCGAGAACAGGGGGCGCACGGGGCTACACCTTC
cdr3_aa: CASSEARTGGARGYTF

v_call: TRBV10-3
clone_size: NA
d_call: TRBD1
cdr3_length: 14
j_call: TRBJ1-1
cdr3_nt: TGTGCCATCAGCACGGGACAGGGTTCAACTGAAGCTTTCTTT
cdr3_aa: CAISTGQGSTEAFF